A selection of T cell receptor beta chains follows, all from one sample in a study of CD8+CD57+ T cells in acquired aplastic anemia. TCRdb analysed the reads with MiXCR anew, one entry per CDR3 protein. The sample lists some 160,000 distinct CDR3 sequences, less than 60% seen once, with around 3% in the top ten. Sequencing was performed on sorted CD4+, CD8+, or CD8+CD57+ T cells (not recorded which) from PBMCs. These receptors all come from a human donor with aplastic anemia. CDR3s include the opening cysteine and the closing phenylalanine or tryptophan. D genes are given only for firm matches. Clone size is given for some rows only: seen once, a few or many times, or a class if the clone is expanded.

J gene: TRBJ2-2; D gene: .; V gene: TRBV20-1; clone size: .; CDR3 DNA: TGCAGTGCTAGAGAAGAGGGGGGTGCCGGGGAGCTGTTTTTT; CDR3 protein: CSAREEGGAGELFF
J gene: TRBJ2-1; D gene: TRBD1; V gene: TRBV10-2; clone size: .; CDR3 DNA: TGCGCCACCAGACCGGGACAGGGATACAATGAGCAGTTCTTC; CDR3 protein: CATRPGQGYNEQFF
J gene: TRBJ2-5; D gene: TRBD2; V gene: TRBV7-8; clone size: .; CDR3 DNA: TGTGCCAGCGGGCCTCTTAGCGGGGGGCCCGTAGGGGAGACCCAGTACTTC; CDR3 protein: CASGPLSGGPVGETQYF
J gene: TRBJ1-6; D gene: TRBD1; V gene: TRBV20-1; clone size: .; CDR3 DNA: TGCAGTGCTAGCGTGACAGGGGACGACTCACCCCTCCACTTT; CDR3 protein: CSASVTGDDSPLHF
J gene: TRBJ2-3; D gene: TRBD2; V gene: TRBV6-1; clone size: many; CDR3 DNA: TGTGCCAGCAGTCCTTTCCGGGACTACCTGCAGTATTTT; CDR3 protein: CASSPFRDYLQYF
J gene: TRBJ2-3; D gene: .; V gene: TRBV19; clone size: .; CDR3 DNA: TGTGCCAGTAGTATACCGGGACCAGGCACAGATACGCAGTATTTT; CDR3 protein: CASSIPGPGTDTQYF
J gene: TRBJ2-1; D gene: TRBD1; V gene: TRBV25-1; clone size: once; CDR3 DNA: TGTGCCAGCCCCCGGGACAGGGGAAATGAGCAGTTCTTC; CDR3 protein: CASPRDRGNEQFF
J gene: TRBJ1-6; D gene: .; V gene: TRBV19; clone size: .; CDR3 DNA: TGTGCCAGTAGTCTCGGGACTTCATCGGTACCCCTCCACTTT; CDR3 protein: CASSLGTSSVPLHF
J gene: TRBJ2-7; D gene: .; V gene: TRBV25-1; clone size: .; CDR3 DNA: TGTGCCAGCAGTCGGTCCCAAAGCCTGGAGGAGCAGTACTTC; CDR3 protein: CASSRSQSLEEQYF
J gene: TRBJ2-3; D gene: .; V gene: TRBV4-1; clone size: many; CDR3 DNA: TGCGCCAGCAGCCAAGGTGATACGCAGTATTTT; CDR3 protein: CASSQGDTQYF
J gene: TRBJ2-5; D gene: .; V gene: TRBV24-1; clone size: .; CDR3 DNA: TGTGCCACCAGTGTTGGGGAGACCCAGTACTTC; CDR3 protein: CATSVGETQYF
J gene: TRBJ2-5; D gene: TRBD1; V gene: TRBV19; clone size: many; CDR3 DNA: TGTGCCAGTAGTGGACAGGGGTCGCCCCAAGAGACCCAGTACTTC; CDR3 protein: CASSGQGSPQETQYF
J gene: TRBJ2-7; D gene: TRBD1; V gene: TRBV19; clone size: .; CDR3 DNA: TGTGCCAGTAACCACCGGGACAGGACCTACGAGCAGTACTTC; CDR3 protein: CASNHRDRTYEQYF
J gene: TRBJ1-5; D gene: .; V gene: TRBV20-1; clone size: many; CDR3 DNA: TGCAGTGCTACACACACCAATCAGCCCCAGCATTTT; CDR3 protein: CSATHTNQPQHF
J gene: TRBJ2-3; D gene: TRBD2; V gene: TRBV9; clone size: many; CDR3 DNA: TGTGCCAGCAGCGTTGGGACTAGCGGGGATACGCAGTATTTT; CDR3 protein: CASSVGTSGDTQYF
J gene: TRBJ2-1; D gene: TRBD2; V gene: TRBV10-2; clone size: .; CDR3 DNA: TGCGCCAGCAGCCTAAGACTAGCGGACCACAATGAGCAGTTCTTC; CDR3 protein: CASSLRLADHNEQFF
J gene: TRBJ1-1; D gene: .; V gene: TRBV10-3; clone size: few; CDR3 DNA: TGTGCCATCAGTGAGTCGAGTCGGAGTGCACGAGTTGAAGCTTTCTTT; CDR3 protein: CAISESSRSARVEAFF
J gene: TRBJ2-4; D gene: .; V gene: TRBV12-3/TRBV12-4; clone size: .; CDR3 DNA: TGTGCCAGCACTAGGGCAGGGCTAGGGAAAACCATTCAGTACTTC; CDR3 protein: CASTRAGLGKTIQYF
J gene: TRBJ2-5; D gene: .; V gene: TRBV20-1; clone size: .; CDR3 DNA: TGCAGTGCGCCGAACGCGGGGAAAGAGACCCAGTACTTC; CDR3 protein: CSAPNAGKETQYF
J gene: TRBJ1-4; D gene: .; V gene: TRBV10-3; clone size: .; CDR3 DNA: TGTGCCATCGCTTCCTCTCTGTCGTCAGCAGGGCAAAATGAAAAACTGTTTTTT; CDR3 protein: CAIASSLSSAGQNEKLFF
J gene: TRBJ1-1; D gene: .; V gene: TRBV11-3; clone size: many; CDR3 DNA: TGTGCCAGCAGCTTAGGGATGGGGGCAAGGACTGAAGCTTTCTTT; CDR3 protein: CASSLGMGARTEAFF
J gene: TRBJ1-2; D gene: .; V gene: TRBV7-8; clone size: many; CDR3 DNA: TGTGCCAGCAGCTTCGACAGCTCTTCCTATGGCTACACCTTC; CDR3 protein: CASSFDSSSYGYTF
J gene: TRBJ2-4; D gene: TRBD1; V gene: TRBV19; clone size: .; CDR3 DNA: TGTGCCAGTAGTGTACAGGGGGCATTAGTCAAAAACATTCAGTACTTC; CDR3 protein: CASSVQGALVKNIQYF
J gene: TRBJ2-1; D gene: TRBD2; V gene: TRBV9; clone size: .; CDR3 DNA: TGTGCCAGCAGCGAGAGCGGGGGGGCCCTCAATGAGCAGTTCTTC; CDR3 protein: CASSESGGALNEQFF
J gene: TRBJ2-6; D gene: TRBD1; V gene: TRBV7-2; clone size: many; CDR3 DNA: TGTGCCAGCAGCTTAGAGGCAGGGGGCTCCGACGTCCTGACTTTC; CDR3 protein: CASSLEAGGSDVLTF
J gene: TRBJ1-5; D gene: .; V gene: TRBV20-1; clone size: many; CDR3 DNA: TGCAGCGCCAGGGCAAATAGCAATCAGCCCCAGCATTTT; CDR3 protein: CSARANSNQPQHF
J gene: TRBJ1-1; D gene: .; V gene: TRBV29-1; clone size: many; CDR3 DNA: TGCAGCGCCAAACAGGGGAACACTGAAGCTTTCTTT; CDR3 protein: CSAKQGNTEAFF
J gene: TRBJ1-1; D gene: .; V gene: TRBV20-1; clone size: .; CDR3 DNA: TGCAGTGCTAGTGGGGTGGTGAACACTGAAGCTTGCTTT; CDR3 protein: CSASGVVNTEACF
J gene: TRBJ2-3; D gene: TRBD1; V gene: TRBV6-2/TRBV6-3; clone size: .; CDR3 DNA: TGTGCCAGCAGTTACTTCCCGACAGGGATCCGTTCTAGCACAGATACGCAGTATTTT; CDR3 protein: CASSYFPTGIRSSTDTQYF
J gene: TRBJ2-7; D gene: .; V gene: TRBV24-1; clone size: .; CDR3 DNA: TGTGCCACCAGCACCTCAGGTGGGGGGCTAAGGAACGAGCAGTACTTC; CDR3 protein: CATSTSGGGLRNEQYF
J gene: TRBJ1-1; D gene: TRBD1; V gene: TRBV10-3; clone size: .; CDR3 DNA: TGTGCCATCGGTGGACAGGGGACATTGAACACTGAAGCTTTCTTT; CDR3 protein: CAIGGQGTLNTEAFF
J gene: TRBJ1-2; D gene: .; V gene: TRBV9; clone size: .; CDR3 DNA: TGTGCCAGCAGCGTAGCTTTGGAGGCCTATGGCTACACCTTC; CDR3 protein: CASSVALEAYGYTF
J gene: TRBJ1-3; D gene: .; V gene: TRBV19; clone size: .; CDR3 DNA: TGTGCCAGTAGCCCGAAGGGGGGCTCTGGAAACACCATATATTTT; CDR3 protein: CASSPKGGSGNTIYF
J gene: TRBJ1-1; D gene: .; V gene: TRBV25-1; clone size: .; CDR3 DNA: TGTGCCAGCAGTAAAGGCGTTGTGAACACTGAAGCTTTCTTT; CDR3 protein: CASSKGVVNTEAFF
J gene: TRBJ2-1; D gene: .; V gene: TRBV29-1; clone size: .; CDR3 DNA: TGCAGCGTCGACTTTAGGGGTGTGCCAGGCAATGAGCAGTTCTTC; CDR3 protein: CSVDFRGVPGNEQFF
J gene: TRBJ2-4; D gene: .; V gene: TRBV24-1; clone size: many; CDR3 DNA: TGTGCCACCCAGACAGAAAAGAAAAACATTCAGTACTTC; CDR3 protein: CATQTEKKNIQYF
J gene: TRBJ1-1; D gene: .; V gene: TRBV19; clone size: many; CDR3 DNA: TGTGCCAGTAGTCAGGGGACTACAGGGAAGACTGAAGCTTTCTTT; CDR3 protein: CASSQGTTGKTEAFF
J gene: TRBJ2-5; D gene: .; V gene: TRBV19; clone size: many; CDR3 DNA: TGTGCCAGTAGTATAGACACAGAGACCCAGTACTTC; CDR3 protein: CASSIDTETQYF
J gene: TRBJ1-1; D gene: .; V gene: TRBV2; clone size: .; CDR3 DNA: TGTGCCAGCAGTAATGCCCGAGGCCCCACTGAAGCTTTCTTT; CDR3 protein: CASSNARGPTEAFF
J gene: TRBJ1-2; D gene: .; V gene: TRBV10-3; clone size: .; CDR3 DNA: TGTGCCATCAGTGAGTCGAACGGCCATGGCTACACCTTC; CDR3 protein: CAISESNGHGYTF
J gene: TRBJ2-7; D gene: .; V gene: TRBV29-1; clone size: .; CDR3 DNA: TGCAGCGTTGAGGATCAGGGGACCTACGAGCAGTACTTC; CDR3 protein: CSVEDQGTYEQYF
J gene: TRBJ1-2; D gene: .; V gene: TRBV29-1; clone size: once; CDR3 DNA: TGCAGCGTAGACTGGGGGGGTGCTAACTATGGCTACACCTTC; CDR3 protein: CSVDWGGANYGYTF
J gene: TRBJ2-3; D gene: TRBD2; V gene: TRBV6-1; clone size: .; CDR3 DNA: TGTGCCAGCAGTGGGACTAGCGGGGTGCATACGCAGTATTTT; CDR3 protein: CASSGTSGVHTQYF
J gene: TRBJ2-5; D gene: .; V gene: TRBV5-1; clone size: many; CDR3 DNA: TGCGCCAGCAGCTTGGAACCCGTGGGGACCCAGTACTTC; CDR3 protein: CASSLEPVGTQYF
J gene: TRBJ1-2; D gene: .; V gene: TRBV20-1; clone size: .; CDR3 DNA: TGCAGTGCTAGGATCGGGACTTCGGTTGGCTACACCTTC; CDR3 protein: CSARIGTSVGYTF
J gene: TRBJ1-5; D gene: .; V gene: TRBV20-1; clone size: many; CDR3 DNA: TGCAGTGCCGTCGTCCCGGGCCCCGAGAGGCCCCAGCATTTT; CDR3 protein: CSAVVPGPERPQHF
J gene: TRBJ2-1; D gene: TRBD2; V gene: TRBV19; clone size: .; CDR3 DNA: TGTGCCAGTAGTATCCGGCCGGGGGGATGGAATGAGCAGTTCTTC; CDR3 protein: CASSIRPGGWNEQFF
J gene: TRBJ2-5; D gene: TRBD2; V gene: TRBV15; clone size: .; CDR3 DNA: TGTGCCACCACAGGAAAGAGCGGGGAGTCAATACAAGAGACCCAGTACTTC; CDR3 protein: CATTGKSGESIQETQYF
J gene: TRBJ2-7; D gene: .; V gene: TRBV5-8; clone size: many; CDR3 DNA: TGTGCCAGCAGCTTGGTCGGGGTATACGAGCAGTACTTC; CDR3 protein: CASSLVGVYEQYF
J gene: TRBJ1-1; D gene: .; V gene: TRBV11-3; clone size: once; CDR3 DNA: TGTGCCAGCAGCTTAGGCAGTACCAACACTGGAGCTTTCTTT; CDR3 protein: CASSLGSTNTGAFF
J gene: TRBJ1-2; D gene: .; V gene: TRBV20-1; clone size: many; CDR3 DNA: TGCAGTGCTCGGGACGACTCCCGCTATGGCTACACCTTC; CDR3 protein: CSARDDSRYGYTF
J gene: TRBJ1-6; D gene: .; V gene: TRBV20-1; clone size: many; CDR3 DNA: TGCAGTGCTAGAAACCCGGGGGTCACCTATAATTCACCCCTCCACTTT; CDR3 protein: CSARNPGVTYNSPLHF
J gene: TRBJ2-5; D gene: TRBD1; V gene: TRBV7-8; clone size: few; CDR3 DNA: TGTGCCAGCAGCCGGGACAGGCAGACCCAGTACTTC; CDR3 protein: CASSRDRQTQYF
J gene: TRBJ2-1; D gene: TRBD1; V gene: TRBV7-4; clone size: .; CDR3 DNA: TGTGCCAGCAGCGTAGGGGGCGACGAGCAGTTCTTC; CDR3 protein: CASSVGGDEQFF
J gene: TRBJ1-2; D gene: .; V gene: TRBV29-1; clone size: .; CDR3 DNA: TGCAGCGTTGAAGATAGAGGCAGGGTGAATGGCTACACCTTC; CDR3 protein: CSVEDRGRVNGYTF
J gene: TRBJ2-2; D gene: TRBD2; V gene: TRBV7-3; clone size: .; CDR3 DNA: TGTGCCAGCAGCTTAAGATCCTCTAGCGGGAGGGCCAACACCGGGGAGCTGTTTTTT; CDR3 protein: CASSLRSSSGRANTGELFF